Below are 12 T cell receptor beta chains sequenced from a single sample in a study of shared clonotypes between healthy human individuals. Assay: immunoSEQ multiplex PCR; the TCRdb copy retains only in-frame clones and omits some. The sample holds over a million clones, 70% to 80% seen once. Sequencing used memory CD4+ T cells from PBMCs. The subset denotes: CD45RA-negative fraction. These receptors were taken from a man aged 18 to 35 in good health. Some clones in this sample may be carry-over from other donors' samples.

V is TRBV29-1 and J is TRBJ2-3, with TRBD1 matching 9 bases. The V and J ends lost 7 bases and 0 bases, in that order; junction bases with no gene match: 8. CDR1 and CDR2 (germline): SQVTM, ANQGSEA. This CDR3 is 15 amino acids long. The CDR3 DNA reads as TGCAGCGCTATACCGGGACAGGGAAGCACAGATACGCAGTATTTT. Encoded protein: CSAIPGQGSTDTQYF.

The CDR3 nucleotides are TGTGCCAGCAGCGCAGAGGGGACCTCTGGAAACACCATATATTTT. Encoded protein: CASSAEGTSGNTIYF. V usage is TRBV9 and J usage is TRBJ1-3; perhaps TRBD1 as D (5 bases). This CDR3 region has 15 residues. The ends were cut back, 3 bases at V and 0 bases at J, with 10 bases in the middle. The germline V gene encodes CDR1 SGDLS and CDR2 YYNGEE.

The V gene is TRBV7-9, the J gene TRBJ1-2; 7 bases are a match to TRBD1. CDR3 length: 13 amino acids. The trim removed 4 bases at V and 5 bases at J, leaving 4 bases unmatched. CDR1 is SEHNR, CDR2 FQNEAQ, per germline (reference sequence). The CDR3 region is CASSSLQGYGYTF. The CDR3 region has the DNA TGTGCCAGCAGCTCCCTACAGGGGTATGGCTACACCTTC.

The chain recombines TRBV2 with TRBJ2-1, with 7 bases fitting TRBD1. Trimming took 5 bases from V and 9 from J; bases not matched to a gene: 13. In germline, CDR1 is SNHLY, CDR2 FYNNEI. The CDR3 extends over 15 amino acids. The CDR3 sequence: CASSRQGSVWGEQFF. CDR3 in DNA: TGTGCCAGCAGTCGACAGGGTTCTGTATGGGGTGAGCAGTTCTTC. Full variable domain (outside the CDR3, taken from reference TRBV2 and TRBJ2-1): EPEVTQTPSHQVTQMGQEVILRCVPISNHLYFYWYRQILGQKVEFLVSFYNNEISEKSEIFDDQFSVERPDGSNFTLKIRSTKLEDSAMYFCASSRQGSVWGEQFFGPGTRLTVL.

About this clone itself: Other DNA variants within this sample encode the same CDR3. V usage is TRBV20-1 and J usage is TRBJ2-7; D possibly matches TRBD1 or TRBD2 (5 bases each). This CDR3 comprises 11 residues. The ends were cut back, 2 bases at V and 7 bases at J, with 9 bases in the middle. Germline V CDR1 and CDR2: DFQATT, SNEGSKA (reference sequence). CDR3 nucleotides: TGCAGTGCTAGATGGGGACGGGAGCAGTACTTC. Translating gives CSARWGREQYF.

This clone was seen a handful of times. V and J are TRBV28 and TRBJ1-1; D gene uncertain. This CDR3 has 13 residues. Trimming took 5 bases from V and 1 from J, leaving 8 bases between them. Looked up from germline, CDR1 is MDHEN and CDR2 is SYDVKM. The CDR3 sequence: CASSERANTEAFF. The CDR3 DNA follows: TGTGCCAGCAGTGAGCGGGCGAACACTGAAGCTTTCTTT. Full variable domain (remainder filled in from reference TRBV28 and TRBJ1-1): DVKVTQSSRYLVKRTGEKVFLECVQDMDHENMFWYRQDPGLGLRLIYFSYDVKMKEKGDIPEGYSVSREKKERFSLILESASTNQTSMYLCASSERANTEAFFGQGTRLTVV.

J is TRBJ1-2 and V is TRBV30; unclear D gene. The CDR3 loop spans 9 amino acids. Trimming cost V 7 bases and J 7 bases, with 7 bases left between them. Germline lookup yields CDR1 GTSNPN and CDR2 SVGIG (reference sequence). The DNA of the CDR3 is TGTGCCTTAGTGGGTGGCTACACCTTC. Its translation: CALVGGYTF.

To note about this clone: Other DNA sequences in the same sample also yield this CDR3. V is TRBV7-9 and J is TRBJ1-2; no clear D gene. Germline-derived CDR1 and CDR2 are SEHNR and FQNEAQ (reference sequence). V lost 5 bases, J lost 4 bases, and 8 bases lay in between. The CDR3 covers 12 residues. The CDR3 reads CASSPGVYGYTF. In nucleotides, the CDR3 is TGTGCCAGCAGCCCTGGGGTCTATGGCTACACCTTC.

This clone was detected only a few times. The rearrangement joins TRBV19 to TRBJ2-7; possibly TRBD1 for D (5 bases). Trimming cost V 1 base and J 6 bases, with 10 bases left between them. Germline CDR1 reads LNHDA; CDR2 reads SQIVND (reference sequence). This CDR3 region has 13 residues. CDR3 in DNA: TGTGCCAGTAGTATAGTTTCAGGGCTCGAGCAGTACTTC. It translates to CASSIVSGLEQYF.

The genes are TRBV5-1 and TRBJ2-2, with 7 bases that match TRBD2. V shed 4 bases, J shed 0 bases, and the junction held 6 bases outside the gene matches. The CDR3 is made up of 16 amino acids. Germline lookup yields CDR1 SGHRS and CDR2 YFSETQ. The CDR3 loop is CASSPRLAANTGELFF. CDR3 sequence (DNA): TGCGCCAGCAGCCCACGACTAGCTGCGAACACCGGGGAGCTGTTTTTT.

This chain connects TRBV7-9 to TRBJ2-1, with D perhaps matching TRBD1 (5 bases). V gave up 1 base and J gave up 8 bases, with 18 bases separating them. This CDR3 has 16 residues. Germline values: CDR1 SEHNR, CDR2 FQNEAQ (reference sequence). The CDR3 bases are TGTGCCAGCAGCTTAGGGTCCAGGGTGAGAGGCGATGAGCAGTTCTTC. This gives the protein CASSLGSRVRGDEQFF.

On this clone: Other DNA sequences in this specimen translate into the identical CDR3. The CDR3 region has the DNA TGCGCCAGCAGCCTACAGGGAAACACTGAAGCTTTCTTT. Its protein product is CASSLQGNTEAFF. This chain connects TRBV5-1 to TRBJ1-1; a weak D match, TRBD1 (6 bases). The V end was cut by 4 bases, the J end by 2 bases, with 9 bases between. Germline V gene lookup returns CDR1 SGHRS and CDR2 YFSETQ. This CDR3 is 13 amino acids long.